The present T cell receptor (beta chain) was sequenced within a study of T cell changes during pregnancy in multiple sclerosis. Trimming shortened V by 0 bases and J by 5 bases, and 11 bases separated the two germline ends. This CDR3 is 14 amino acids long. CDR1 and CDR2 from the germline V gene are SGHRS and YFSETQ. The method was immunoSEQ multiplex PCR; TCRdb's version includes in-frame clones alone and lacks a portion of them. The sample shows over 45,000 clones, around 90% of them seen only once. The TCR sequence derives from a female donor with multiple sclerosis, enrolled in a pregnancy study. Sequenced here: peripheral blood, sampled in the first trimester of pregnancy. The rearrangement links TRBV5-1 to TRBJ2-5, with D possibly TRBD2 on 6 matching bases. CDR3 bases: TGCGCCAGCAGCTTGGGGCAGGCGGGGGAGACCCAGTACTTC. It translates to CASSLGQAGETQYF.